This is a list of T cell receptor beta chains from one sample in a study of blood T cell repertoires in COVID-19. TCRdb keeps only in-frame clones here, not all; method: immunoSEQ multiplex PCR. Among around 160,000 clones listed, more than 80% were seen once. The sample taken for sequencing was peripheral blood. The receptor source for this set is a human donor with acute or convalescent COVID-19. The donor label of this sample is uncertain. Each CDR3 is given without its conserved first and last residue.

TRBV30,TRBJ1-1,ASVEGLGRNTEAF
TRBV29-1,TRBJ1-1,SGRQGRLRAEAF
TRBV5-1,TRBJ2-7,ASSSDRYEQY
TRBV5-1,TRBJ1-2,ASSLGDRGYGYT
TRBV11-2,TRBJ1-1,ASSSLRKTGTANTEAF
TRBV27,TRBJ2-3,ASSPLGGTDTQY
TRBV6-6,TRBJ2-4,ASSYSTGLEGIQY
TRBV30,TRBJ2-7,AWSEDTGTYEQY
TRBV5-4,TRBJ2-1,ASSWGHRNEQF
TRBV14,TRBJ2-2,ASSSQTGRGSGELF
TRBV15,TRBJ1-3,ATSRLRSSGNTIY
TRBV29-1,TRBJ2-3,SVVGLAGPTDTQY
TRBV27,TRBJ2-3,ASSFVGSGRSTDTQY
TRBV7-9,TRBJ1-1,ASSFTSPTEAF
TRBV27,TRBJ2-1,ASRLLAVSGNEQF
TRBV2,TRBJ1-2,ASRLQGDYGYT
TRBV19,TRBJ1-2,ASLGTGGDRTPGYT
TRBV10-3,TRBJ1-2,AITWGTGPFYGYT
TRBV5-4,TRBJ2-2,ASSPLAGNTGELF
TRBV5-1,TRBJ2-6,ASSWGPSGANVLT
TRBV2,TRBJ1-2,ASREDSILYGYT
TRBV3-1/TRBV3-2,TRBJ2-3,ASSQAVFSTDTQY
TRBV27,TRBJ2-3,ASSFTGPTDTQY
TRBV13,TRBJ1-2,ASSSSGQGYYGYT
TRBV12-5,TRBJ1-5,ASGLVAGQNQPQH
TRBV7-9,TRBJ2-2,ASSLPGMELF
TRBV10-2,TRBJ1-2,ASTRGEANYGYT
TRBV29-1,TRBJ1-2,SVDRGLGGYT
TRBV5-6,TRBJ2-7,ASSLQGYEQY
TRBV3-1/TRBV3-2,TRBJ2-3,ASSPGGGDGDTQY
TRBV3-1/TRBV3-2,TRBJ1-5,ASSHSETGDQPQH
TRBV19,TRBJ1-2,ASSIDFQGNYGYT
TRBV27,TRBJ1-2,ASRTGVWDYGYT
TRBV18,TRBJ2-5,ASSNPLAGGRETQY
TRBV5-6,TRBJ1-2,ASSPAGGGGYT
TRBV6-5,TRBJ2-2,ATPGWDRVTGELF
TRBV5-1,TRBJ2-5,ASSWGTGVAQY
TRBV6-5,TRBJ1-1,ASSPTGTGNTEAF
TRBV7-9,TRBJ1-1,ASSLDLGNTEAF
TRBV15,TRBJ2-2,ATSPRNTGELF
TRBV9,TRBJ2-3,ASSGTGGLTDTQY
TRBV6-5,TRBJ2-3,ASRLGQGSDTQY
TRBV27,TRBJ1-2,ATSRGGEGYGYT
TRBV29-1,TRBJ1-2,SVFSYGYT
TRBV7-9,TRBJ2-5,ASSLVNRGQETQY